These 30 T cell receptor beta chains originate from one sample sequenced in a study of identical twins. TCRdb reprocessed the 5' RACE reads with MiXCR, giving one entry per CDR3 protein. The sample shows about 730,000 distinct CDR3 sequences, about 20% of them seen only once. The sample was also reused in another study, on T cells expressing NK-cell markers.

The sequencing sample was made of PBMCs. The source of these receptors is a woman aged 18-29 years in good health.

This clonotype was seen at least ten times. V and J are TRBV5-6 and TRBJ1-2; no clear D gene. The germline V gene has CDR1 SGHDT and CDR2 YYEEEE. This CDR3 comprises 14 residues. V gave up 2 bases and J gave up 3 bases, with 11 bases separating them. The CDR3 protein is CASSLGQSYYGYTF. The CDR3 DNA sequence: TGTGCCAGCAGCTTAGGCCAGAGTTACTATGGCTACACCTTC.

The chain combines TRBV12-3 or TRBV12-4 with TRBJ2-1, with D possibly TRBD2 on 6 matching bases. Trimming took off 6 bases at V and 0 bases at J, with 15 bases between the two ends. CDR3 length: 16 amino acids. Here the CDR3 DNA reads TGTGCCAGCAGCCGACCTAGCGCGAGCTCCTACAATGAGCAGTTCTTC. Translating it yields CASSRPSASSYNEQFF.

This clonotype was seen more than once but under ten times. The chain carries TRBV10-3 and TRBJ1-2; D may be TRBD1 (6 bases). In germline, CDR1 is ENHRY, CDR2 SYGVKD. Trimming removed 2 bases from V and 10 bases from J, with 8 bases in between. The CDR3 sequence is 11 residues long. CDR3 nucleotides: TGTGCCATCAGTGAGGCAGGGGTCTACACCTTC. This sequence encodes CAISEAGVYTF.

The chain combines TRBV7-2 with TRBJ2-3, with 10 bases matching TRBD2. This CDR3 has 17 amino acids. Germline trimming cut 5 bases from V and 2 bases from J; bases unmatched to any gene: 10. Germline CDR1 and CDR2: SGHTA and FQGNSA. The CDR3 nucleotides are TGTGCCAGCAGCCCCCGACTAGCGGGCCTACTCACAGATACGCAGTATTTT. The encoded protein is CASSPRLAGLLTDTQYF.

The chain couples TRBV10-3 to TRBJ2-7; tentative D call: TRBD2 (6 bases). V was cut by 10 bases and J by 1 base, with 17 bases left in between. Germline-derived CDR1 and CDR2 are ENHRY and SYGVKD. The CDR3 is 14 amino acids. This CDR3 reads CATRNFGSSYEQYF. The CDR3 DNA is TGTGCCACCAGAAATTTCGGGAGTTCCTACGAGCAGTACTTC.

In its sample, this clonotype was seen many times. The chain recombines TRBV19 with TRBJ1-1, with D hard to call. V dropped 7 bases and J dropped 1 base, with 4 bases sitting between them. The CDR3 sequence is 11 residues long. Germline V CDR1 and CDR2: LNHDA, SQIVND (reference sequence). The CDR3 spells CASTKNTEAFF. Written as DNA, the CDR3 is TGTGCCAGTACCAAGAACACTGAAGCTTTCTTT. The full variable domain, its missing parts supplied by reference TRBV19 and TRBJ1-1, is DGGITQSPKYLFRKEGQNVTLSCEQNLNHDAMYWYRQDPGQGLRLIYYSQIVNDFQKGDIAEGYSVSREKKESFPLTVTSAQKNPTAFYLCASTKNTEAFFGQGTRLTVV.

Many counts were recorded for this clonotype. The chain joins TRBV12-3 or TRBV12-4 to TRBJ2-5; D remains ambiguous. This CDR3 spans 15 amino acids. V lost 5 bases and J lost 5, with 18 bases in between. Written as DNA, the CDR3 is TGTGCCAGCAGTCCCCCCGACTGGAAAGGGGAGACCCAGTACTTC. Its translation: CASSPPDWKGETQYF.

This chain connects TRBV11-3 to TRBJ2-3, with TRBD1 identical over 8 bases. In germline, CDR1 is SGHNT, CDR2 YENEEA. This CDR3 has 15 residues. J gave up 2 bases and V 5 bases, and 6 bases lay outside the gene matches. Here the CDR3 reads CASSPGDRFTDTQYF. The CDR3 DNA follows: TGTGCCAGCAGCCCAGGGGACAGGTTCACAGATACGCAGTATTTT.

The CDR3 is CASSWGWGEQFF. CDR3 DNA sequence: TGTGCCAGCAGCTGGGGGTGGGGTGAGCAGTTCTTC. The chain is built from TRBV5-5 and TRBJ2-1; TRBD1 or TRBD2 may be the D gene (5 bases each). Trimming took 3 bases from V and 9 from J, leaving 10 bases between them. Per the germline V gene, CDR1 is SGHKS and CDR2 is YYEKEE (reference sequence). The CDR3 runs 12 residues.

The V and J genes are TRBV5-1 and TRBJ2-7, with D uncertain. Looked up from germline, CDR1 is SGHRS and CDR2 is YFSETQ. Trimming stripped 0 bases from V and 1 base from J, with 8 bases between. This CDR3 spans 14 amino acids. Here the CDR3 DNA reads TGCGCCAGCAGCTTGGCGAGCCGGTCCTACGAGCAGTACTTC. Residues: CASSLASRSYEQYF.

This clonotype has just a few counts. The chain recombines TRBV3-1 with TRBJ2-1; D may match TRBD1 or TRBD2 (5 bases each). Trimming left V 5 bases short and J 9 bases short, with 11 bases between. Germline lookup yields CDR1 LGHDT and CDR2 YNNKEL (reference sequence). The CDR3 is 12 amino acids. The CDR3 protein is CASSWGRLEQFF. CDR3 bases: TGTGCCAGCAGCTGGGGACGTCTTGAGCAGTTCTTC.

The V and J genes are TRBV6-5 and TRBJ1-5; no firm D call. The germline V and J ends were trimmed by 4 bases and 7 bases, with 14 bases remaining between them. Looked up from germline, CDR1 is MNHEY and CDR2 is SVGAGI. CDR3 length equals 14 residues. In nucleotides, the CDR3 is TGTGCCAGCAGTTTAGGACTAGCGGGGCAGCCCCAGCATTTT. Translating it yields CASSLGLAGQPQHF.

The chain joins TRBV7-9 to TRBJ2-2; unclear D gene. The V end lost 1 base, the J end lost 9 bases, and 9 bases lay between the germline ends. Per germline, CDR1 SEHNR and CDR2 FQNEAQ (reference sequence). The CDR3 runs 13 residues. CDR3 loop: CASSLGTFRELFF. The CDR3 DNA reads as TGTGCCAGCAGCTTAGGTACTTTTCGGGAGCTGTTTTTT.

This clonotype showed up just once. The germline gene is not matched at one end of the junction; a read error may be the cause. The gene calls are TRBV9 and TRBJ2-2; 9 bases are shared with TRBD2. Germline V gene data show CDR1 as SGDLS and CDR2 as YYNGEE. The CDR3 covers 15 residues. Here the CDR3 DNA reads TGTGCCAGCAGCGTAGCTAGCGGGAACGCCGGGGAGCTGTTTTTT. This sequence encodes CASSVASGNAGELFF.

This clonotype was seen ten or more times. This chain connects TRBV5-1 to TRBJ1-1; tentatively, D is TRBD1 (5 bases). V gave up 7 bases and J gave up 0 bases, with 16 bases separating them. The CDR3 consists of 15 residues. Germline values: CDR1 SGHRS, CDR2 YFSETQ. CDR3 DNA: TGCGCCAGCGCCCGGGACGAGATTCTGAACACTGAAGCTTTCTTT. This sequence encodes CASARDEILNTEAFF.

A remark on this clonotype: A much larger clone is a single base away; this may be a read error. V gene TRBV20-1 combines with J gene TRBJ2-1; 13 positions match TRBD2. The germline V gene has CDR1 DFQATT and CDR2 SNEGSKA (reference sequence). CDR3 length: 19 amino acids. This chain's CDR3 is CCAGGTRLAGGPQPNEQFF. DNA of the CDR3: TGCTGTGCTGGGGGAACAAGACTAGCGGGGGGCCCCCAGCCGAATGAGCAGTTCTTC.

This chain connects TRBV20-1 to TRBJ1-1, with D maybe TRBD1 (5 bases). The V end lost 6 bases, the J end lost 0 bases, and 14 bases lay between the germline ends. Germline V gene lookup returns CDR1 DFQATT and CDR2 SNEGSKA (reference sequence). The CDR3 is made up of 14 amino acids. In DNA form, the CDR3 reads TGCAGTGCCAAGAGCGGGGGTATGAACACTGAAGCTTTCTTT. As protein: CSAKSGGMNTEAFF.

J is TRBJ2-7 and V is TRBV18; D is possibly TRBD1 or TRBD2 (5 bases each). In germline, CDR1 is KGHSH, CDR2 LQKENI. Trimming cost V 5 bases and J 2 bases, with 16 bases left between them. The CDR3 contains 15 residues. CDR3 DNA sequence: TGTGCCAGCTCATCGGGGAAAGGGGCACCCTACGAGCAGTACTTC. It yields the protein CASSSGKGAPYEQYF.

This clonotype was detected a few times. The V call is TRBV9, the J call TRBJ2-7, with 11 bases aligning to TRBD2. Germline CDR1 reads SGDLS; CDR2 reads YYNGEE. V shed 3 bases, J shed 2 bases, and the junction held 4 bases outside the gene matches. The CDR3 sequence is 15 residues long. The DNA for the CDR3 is TGTGCCAGCAGCGCGACTAGCGGGACGACCTACGAGCAGTACTTC. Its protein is CASSATSGTTYEQYF.

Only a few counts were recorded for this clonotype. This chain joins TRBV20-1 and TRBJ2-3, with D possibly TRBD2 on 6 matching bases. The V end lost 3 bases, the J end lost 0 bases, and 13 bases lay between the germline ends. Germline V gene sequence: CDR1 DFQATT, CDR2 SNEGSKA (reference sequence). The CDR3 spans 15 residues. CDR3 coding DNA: TGCAGTGCTAGGCGGGAATCCCTTAGCACAGATACGCAGTATTTT. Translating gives CSARRESLSTDTQYF.

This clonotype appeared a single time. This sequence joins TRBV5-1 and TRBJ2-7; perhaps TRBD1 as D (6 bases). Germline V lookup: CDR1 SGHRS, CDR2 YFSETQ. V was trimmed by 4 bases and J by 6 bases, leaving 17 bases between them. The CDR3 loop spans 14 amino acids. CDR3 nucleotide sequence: TGCGCCAGCAGCCCGGCGGATTGGGGGCGCGAGCAGTACTTC. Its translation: CASSPADWGREQYF.

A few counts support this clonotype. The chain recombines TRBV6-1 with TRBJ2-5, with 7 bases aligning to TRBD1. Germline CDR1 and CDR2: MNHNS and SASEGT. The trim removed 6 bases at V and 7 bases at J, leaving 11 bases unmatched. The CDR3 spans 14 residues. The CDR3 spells CASSPTGSSTTQYF. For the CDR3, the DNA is TGTGCCAGCAGCCCGACAGGGAGCTCCACGACCCAGTACTTC.

Written as DNA, the CDR3 is TGTGCCAGCAGTTTTCCTAGAGGGTCCAAAAACATTCAGTACTTC. Its translation: CASSFPRGSKNIQYF. The gene calls are TRBV2 and TRBJ2-4, with TRBD2 as a possible D gene (5 bases). V lost 5 bases to trimming and J lost 2 bases, with 13 bases between them. The CDR3 consists of 15 residues. Germline lookup yields CDR1 SNHLY and CDR2 FYNNEI. Full variable domain (outside the CDR3, taken from reference TRBV2 and TRBJ2-4): EPEVTQTPSHQVTQMGQEVILRCVPISNHLYFYWYRQILGQKVEFLVSFYNNEISEKSEIFDDQFSVERPDGSNFTLKIRSTKLEDSAMYFCASSFPRGSKNIQYFGAGTRLSVL.

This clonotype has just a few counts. CDR3: CASSYSAGWTDTQYF. In DNA, the CDR3 is TGTGCCAGCAGTTACTCAGCGGGGTGGACAGATACGCAGTATTTT. V and J are TRBV6-5 and TRBJ2-3; 7 nucleotides align to TRBD2. The CDR3 covers 15 residues. CDR1 and CDR2 (germline): MNHEY, SVGAGI. The junction had 3 bases not matched to a gene; V was cut back by 0 bases and J by 3 bases.

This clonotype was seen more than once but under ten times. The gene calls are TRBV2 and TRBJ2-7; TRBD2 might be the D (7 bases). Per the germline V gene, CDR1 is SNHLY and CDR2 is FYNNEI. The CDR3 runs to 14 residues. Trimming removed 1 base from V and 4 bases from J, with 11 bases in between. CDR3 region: CASSEEGGGYEQYF. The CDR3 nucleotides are TGTGCCAGCAGTGAAGAAGGGGGGGGATACGAGCAGTACTTC.

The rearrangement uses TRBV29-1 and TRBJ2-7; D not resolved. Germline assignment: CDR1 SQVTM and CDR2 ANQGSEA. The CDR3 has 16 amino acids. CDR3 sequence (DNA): TGCAGTCGAAAACATCGGACCAGTCGGAGCTCCTACGAGCAGTACTTC. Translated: CSRKHRTSRSSYEQYF.

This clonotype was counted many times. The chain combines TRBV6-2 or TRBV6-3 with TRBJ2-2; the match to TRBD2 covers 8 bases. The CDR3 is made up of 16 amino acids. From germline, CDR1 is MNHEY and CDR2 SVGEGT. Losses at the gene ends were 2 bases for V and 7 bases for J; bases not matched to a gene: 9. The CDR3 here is CASSYLEAGEVGELFF. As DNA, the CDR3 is TGTGCCAGCAGTTACCTGGAAGCGGGAGAGGTCGGGGAGCTGTTTTTT.

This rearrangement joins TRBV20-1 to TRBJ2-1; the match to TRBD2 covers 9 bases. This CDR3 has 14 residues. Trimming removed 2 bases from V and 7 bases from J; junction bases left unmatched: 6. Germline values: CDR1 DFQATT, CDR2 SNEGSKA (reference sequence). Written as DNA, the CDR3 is TGCAGTGCTAGACGTAGCGGGGGATCAAATGAGCAGTTCTTC. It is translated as CSARRSGGSNEQFF.

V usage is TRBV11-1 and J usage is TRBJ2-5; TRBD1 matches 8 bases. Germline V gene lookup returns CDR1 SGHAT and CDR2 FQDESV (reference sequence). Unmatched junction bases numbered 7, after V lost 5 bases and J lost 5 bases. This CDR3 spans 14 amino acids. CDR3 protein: CASSLRQGWETQYF. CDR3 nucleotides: TGTGCCAGCAGCCTCAGACAGGGGTGGGAGACCCAGTACTTC.

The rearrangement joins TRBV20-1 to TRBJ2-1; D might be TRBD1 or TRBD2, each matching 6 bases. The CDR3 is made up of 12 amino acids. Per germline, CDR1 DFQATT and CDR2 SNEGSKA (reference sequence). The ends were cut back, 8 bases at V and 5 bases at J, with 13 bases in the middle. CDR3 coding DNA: TGCAGTTCGGGGGCGGGACACAATGAGCAGTTCTTC. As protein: CSSGAGHNEQFF.